These 27 T cell receptor beta chains were all obtained from the same sample, sequenced in a study of T-cell memory formation after mild COVID-19. A single record per CDR3 protein comes from TCRdb applying MiXCR to the 5' RACE reads. The sample lists some 280,000 distinct CDR3 sequences, around 15% occurring once. Sequences were obtained from PBMCs or a T cell subset sorted from them (not recorded which). The source of these receptors is a man younger than 35 who had mild COVID-19 (a few samples of this study predate the infection). Cell type and time point are not known.

This clonotype was observed a handful of times. J is TRBJ1-5 and V is TRBV23-1; possibly TRBD1 for D (5 bases). TRBV23-1 is recorded as an ORF, its role being uncertain. The CDR3 is 17 amino acids. Trimming took off 0 bases at V and 4 bases at J, with 16 bases between the two ends. The CDR3 loop is CASSQSKGFRRNQPQHF. The CDR3 DNA is TGCGCCAGCAGTCAATCGAAGGGGTTCCGTCGTAATCAGCCCCAGCATTTT.

There are a few counts of this clonotype. The rearrangement links TRBV6-5 to TRBJ2-7, with D perhaps matching TRBD1 (6 bases). This CDR3 has 15 residues. Trimming took 10 bases from V and 0 from J, leaving 19 bases between them. The germline gives CDR1 MNHEY, CDR2 SVGAGI. DNA of the CDR3: TGTGCCACCCGCCCAATAACAGGGAACTCCTACGAGCAGTACTTC. It yields the protein CATRPITGNSYEQYF.

This clonotype was counted between two and nine times. The CDR3 nucleotides are TGTGCCAGCAGCCAAGGACAGGGGGAAACCTACGAGCAGTACGTC. The encoded protein is CASSQGQGETYEQYV. The chain recombines TRBV5-4 with TRBJ2-7, with 10 bases fitting TRBD1. Germline V gene data show CDR1 as SGHNT and CDR2 as YYREEE (reference sequence). The CDR3 has 15 amino acids. The trim removed 4 bases at V and 2 bases at J, leaving 6 bases unmatched.

In regard to this clonotype: A junction end diverges from the germline sequence, so it may reflect a read error. The chain carries TRBV7-2 and TRBJ2-1, with unresolved D. Germline CDR1 SGHTA, CDR2 FQGNSA. The CDR3 runs to 13 residues. The CDR3 is CAGSPYMYNEQFF. The CDR3 bases are TGTGCCGGCAGTCCGTACATGTACAATGAGCAGTTCTTC.

This clonotype was found many times. The gene calls are TRBV4-1 and TRBJ1-1, with a weak D call TRBD1 (6 bases). CDR3 size: 14 residues. Per germline, CDR1 MGHRA and CDR2 YSYEKL. With 4 bases removed from V and 6 bases from J, the gap between germline ends came to 15 bases. In nucleotides, the CDR3 is TGCGCCAGCAGCCCCCATCCAGGGGACTCTGAAGCTTTCTTT. This gives the protein CASSPHPGDSEAFF.

This clonotype appeared a few times. The chain employs TRBV21-1 and TRBJ2-2; the DNA was not compared with TRBD1, the D call given in the table. TRBV21-1 is a recognized pseudogene. The CDR3 covers 14 residues. CDR3 coding DNA: TGTGCCAGCAGCACGGGACCTTACACCGGGGAGCTGTTTTTT. This codes for CASSTGPYTGELFF.

The chain combines TRBV6-6 with TRBJ1-5, with D perhaps TRBD1 (6 bases). The germline gives CDR1 MNHNY, CDR2 SVGAGI (reference sequence). V gave up 5 bases and J gave up 2 bases, with 16 bases separating them. The CDR3 covers 16 residues. CDR3 bases: TGTGCCAGCAGTACCCGAGGGGGTGGTGGCAATCAGCCCCAGCATTTT. The encoded protein is CASSTRGGGGNQPQHF.

This chain joins TRBV10-3 and TRBJ2-7, with D unclear. Germline V gene data show CDR1 as ENHRY and CDR2 as SYGVKD. The CDR3 is 13 residues long. Trimming took off 2 bases at V and 4 bases at J, with 9 bases between the two ends. CDR3 region: CAISEAGRYEQYV. The CDR3 DNA follows: TGTGCCATCAGTGAGGCCGGTAGATACGAGCAGTACGTC.

This clonotype came up a few times. The chain recombines TRBV12-3 or TRBV12-4 with TRBJ2-1, with 8 bases fitting TRBD2. CDR3 length: 16 amino acids. J was trimmed by 4 bases and V by 1 base; bases with no gene match: 6. The CDR3 DNA follows: TGTGCCAGCAGTTTAGGTCCCGGGGGGGTTTACAATGAGCAGTTCTTC. Protein: CASSLGPGGVYNEQFF.

The V gene is TRBV25-1, the J gene TRBJ1-1; 7 nucleotides line up with TRBD1. CDR3 length: 12 amino acids. The junction had 4 bases not matched to a gene; V was cut back by 7 bases and J by 5 bases. Germline-derived CDR1 and CDR2 are MGHDK and SYGVNS. The CDR3 DNA reads TGTGCCAGCAATACAGGGGTGACTGAAGCTTTCTTT. It encodes CASNTGVTEAFF.

J is TRBJ2-1 and V is TRBV5-6, with D uncertain. Per germline, CDR1 SGHDT and CDR2 YYEEEE. This CDR3 comprises 16 residues. V lost 3 bases and J lost 0, with 13 bases in between. For the CDR3, the DNA is TGTGCCAGCAGCTACCGGGCATGGAGCTCCTACAATGAGCAGTTCTTC. This codes for CASSYRAWSSYNEQFF.

The genes are TRBV12-3 or TRBV12-4 and TRBJ1-2; 7 positions agree with TRBD1. The CDR3 loop spans 15 amino acids. Unmatched junction bases numbered 4, after V lost 3 bases and J lost 0 bases. The CDR3 sequence: CASSLGQSANYGYTF. The CDR3 coding sequence is TGTGCCAGCAGTTTGGGACAGTCAGCTAACTATGGCTACACCTTC.

This clonotype was picked up many times. J is TRBJ2-7 and V is TRBV29-1, with D perhaps TRBD1 (6 bases). The CDR3 covers 13 residues. Trimming left V 3 bases short and J 7 bases short, with 16 bases between. CDR1 is SQVTM and CDR2 is ANQGSEA in the germline V gene. In nucleotides, the CDR3 is TGCAGCGTTGAGGGGGCCACGACGGGGGAGCAGTACTTC. Translated, it gives CSVEGATTGEQYF.

The chain recombines TRBV5-4 with TRBJ2-6; D gene ambiguous. Deletions cut 8 bases from V and 0 bases from J, with 15 bases between. The germline V gene encodes CDR1 SGHNT and CDR2 YYREEE (reference sequence). The CDR3 runs to 16 residues. CDR3 region: CASRKGASSGANVLTF. The CDR3 nucleotides read TGTGCCAGTCGGAAGGGTGCCAGCTCTGGGGCCAACGTCCTGACTTTC.

Only a few counts were recorded for this clonotype. In DNA form, the CDR3 reads TGTGCCAGCAGCTTAAGTGGGACAGCAGATACGCAGTATTTT. This translates into CASSLSGTADTQYF. The rearrangement joins TRBV11-1 to TRBJ2-3, with 7 bases matching TRBD1. V was clipped by 2 bases and J by 4 bases; unmatched bases: 3. The CDR3 loop spans 14 amino acids. The germline CDR1 and CDR2 sequences are SGHAT and FQDESV (reference sequence).

This chain uses TRBV3-1 with TRBJ2-3; 9 bases are a match to TRBD2. The CDR3 sequence is 15 residues long. The germline V gene has CDR1 LGHDT and CDR2 YNNKEL (reference sequence). V lost 6 bases and J lost 3; bases outside the gene matches: 7. CDR3 sequence: CASRLTSGFTDTQYF. In DNA form, the CDR3 reads TGTGCCAGCAGACTGACTAGCGGATTTACAGATACGCAGTATTTT.

The V gene is TRBV20-1, the J gene TRBJ2-7, with 14 bases that match TRBD2. The CDR3 loop spans 14 amino acids. CDR1 is DFQATT and CDR2 is SNEGSKA in the germline V gene (reference sequence). The J segment lost 6 bases and the V segment lost 3 bases, leaving 4 bases of the junction unmatched. CDR3 DNA: TGCAGTGCTAGGGCCGGGACTAGCGGGGGCGAGCAGTACGTC. It yields the protein CSARAGTSGGEQYV.

The J gene is TRBJ2-1, the V gene TRBV14; TRBD2 matches 8 bases. In germline, CDR1 is SGHDN, CDR2 FVKESK. V lost 6 bases to trimming and J lost 8 bases; unmatched junction nucleotides: 12. This CDR3 has 15 residues. The CDR3 coding sequence is TGTGCCAGCAGTATGAGCGGGACTAGTCTCCATGAGCAGTTCTTC. Encoded protein: CASSMSGTSLHEQFF.

This clonotype was counted many times. V and J are TRBV29-1 and TRBJ2-3; D may correspond to TRBD1 or TRBD2 (6 bases each). V was clipped by 6 bases and J by 4 bases, with 17 bases between them. The germline V gene encodes CDR1 SQVTM and CDR2 ANQGSEA. The CDR3 covers 14 residues. The CDR3 sequence: CSVARGVLSDTQYF. CDR3 in DNA: TGCAGCGTGGCGAGGGGGGTCTTGTCAGATACGCAGTATTTT.

This clonotype was detected ten times or more. The gene calls are TRBV7-2 and TRBJ2-5, with 7 bases lining up with TRBD2. CDR1 is SGHTA, CDR2 FQGNSA, per germline. The CDR3 is 13 residues long. V dropped 3 bases and J dropped 5; count of bases not matched to a gene: 3. Written as DNA, the CDR3 is TGTGCCAGCAGCTTCTTCGGGGGGGAGACCCAGTACTTC. Translation gives CASSFFGGETQYF.

The chain combines TRBV7-3 with TRBJ1-1; no clear D gene. From germline, CDR1 is SGHTA and CDR2 FQGTGA. This CDR3 comprises 13 residues. The V end was cut by 5 bases, the J end by 3 bases, with 10 bases between. The CDR3 protein is CASSSTPDTEAFF. CDR3 bases: TGTGCCAGCAGCAGTACACCGGACACTGAAGCTTTCTTT.

This clonotype appeared a few times. The chain has TRBV5-1 and TRBJ1-6; D unresolved. Germline CDR1 is SGHRS and CDR2 is YFSETQ. The CDR3 has 14 residues. The V end was cut by 0 bases, the J end by 7 bases, with 8 bases between. The CDR3 sequence: CASSLGTENSPLHF. CDR3 bases: TGCGCCAGCAGCTTGGGTACTGAGAATTCACCCCTCCACTTT.

This clonotype has just a few counts. V usage is TRBV28 and J usage is TRBJ2-4; 7 nucleotides line up with TRBD1. The germline V gene encodes CDR1 MDHEN and CDR2 SYDVKM. This CDR3 region has 16 residues. Unmatched junction bases numbered 9, after V lost 7 bases and J lost 0 bases. As DNA, the CDR3 is TGTGCCAGCACACCTTCGACAGGGATAGCCAAAAACATTCAGTACTTC. Translation gives CASTPSTGIAKNIQYF. Supplemented by reference TRBV28 and TRBJ2-4, the full variable domain reads DVKVTQSSRYLVKRTGEKVFLECVQDMDHENMFWYRQDPGLGLRLIYFSYDVKMKEKGDIPEGYSVSREKKERFSLILESASTNQTSMYLCASTPSTGIAKNIQYFGAGTRLSVL.

V gene TRBV6-2 or TRBV6-3 combines with J gene TRBJ2-7; D gene uncertain. CDR1 and CDR2 from the germline V gene are MNHEY and SVGEGT. The CDR3 loop spans 13 amino acids. Trimming left V 0 bases short and J 11 bases short, with 14 bases between. This CDR3 reads CASSYSGSGPEYF. In nucleotides, the CDR3 is TGTGCCAGCAGTTACTCAGGTTCGGGCCCAGAGTACTTC.

This rearrangement joins TRBV4-3 to TRBJ2-7, with 7 bases aligning to TRBD2. This CDR3 is 16 amino acids long. V was clipped by 4 bases and J by 3 bases; unmatched bases: 12. Germline V gene data show CDR1 as LGHNA and CDR2 as YSLEER. The DNA for the CDR3 is TGCGCCAGCAGCCCAGGTGGTCTGGGGGGGTACTACGAGCAGTACTTC. This gives the protein CASSPGGLGGYYEQYF.

V usage is TRBV4-1 and J usage is TRBJ1-2, with 9 positions matching TRBD1. This CDR3 has 13 amino acids. Germline V lookup: CDR1 MGHRA, CDR2 YSYEKL. The V segment lost 4 bases and the J segment 8 bases; nucleotides outside the gene matches: 5. The CDR3 sequence is CASSRDRAKGYTF. CDR3 nucleotide sequence: TGCGCCAGCAGCCGGGACAGGGCAAAGGGCTACACCTTC.

This clonotype appeared many times. The chain combines TRBV4-1 with TRBJ2-3, with unresolved D. The CDR3 runs 13 residues. Germline V gene data show CDR1 as MGHRA and CDR2 as YSYEKL. V was clipped by 6 bases and J by 4 bases, with 11 bases between them. The CDR3 protein is CASRQPGSDTQYF. The CDR3 coding sequence is TGCGCCAGCAGGCAGCCAGGTTCAGATACGCAGTATTTT.